These T cell receptor beta chains were read from a single sample in a study of cytomegalovirus exposure and HLA in healthy donors. The method was immunoSEQ multiplex PCR; TCRdb's version includes in-frame clones alone and lacks a portion of them. The profile shows roughly 60,000 clones, 70% to 80% of them singletons. The sample consisted of PBMCs. The receptors shown here come from a woman between 35 and 50 years old in good health and CMV-seropositive. Both conserved end residues are part of each CDR3. Each record gives: CDR3 protein, CDR3 DNA, D gene, V gene, J gene, clone size. A D gene is named only where the DNA matches it firmly. The size field is filled for only some rows; it gives once, few, many or a size class.

CDR3 protein: CASSTRGRGKGYTF
CDR3 DNA: TGTGCCAGCAGTACTCGGGGCAGGGGGAAGGGCTACACCTTC
D gene: TRBD1
V gene: TRBV28
J gene: TRBJ1-2
clone size: -

CDR3 protein: CASNTRGGITRRNTEAFF
CDR3 DNA: TGTGCCAGCAACACACGTGGGGGGATAACACGTAGAAACACTGAAGCTTTCTTT
D gene: -
V gene: TRBV27
J gene: TRBJ1-1
clone size: -

CDR3 protein: CASSLGPPWTSVDEQYF
CDR3 DNA: TGTGCCAGCAGCTTAGGGCCTCCCTGGACTAGCGTCGACGAGCAGTACTTC
D gene: TRBD2
V gene: TRBV7-9
J gene: TRBJ2-7
clone size: few

CDR3 protein: CASSSRPQGVHGYTF
CDR3 DNA: TGTGCCAGCAGCTCCCGACCACAGGGGGTTCATGGCTACACCTTC
D gene: TRBD1
V gene: TRBV7-2
J gene: TRBJ1-2
clone size: -

CDR3 protein: CASSLYDRSEQYF
CDR3 DNA: TGCGCCAGCAGCTTGTATGACAGGTCCGAGCAGTACTTC
D gene: -
V gene: TRBV5-1
J gene: TRBJ2-7
clone size: -

CDR3 protein: CASSPGTGRDEQFF
CDR3 DNA: TGTGCCAGCAGCCCCGGGACTGGTAGAGATGAGCAGTTCTTC
D gene: -
V gene: TRBV7-6
J gene: TRBJ2-1
clone size: -

CDR3 protein: CASASGQGDTEAFF
CDR3 DNA: TGCGCCAGCGCCTCTGGACAGGGCGACACTGAAGCTTTCTTT
D gene: TRBD1
V gene: TRBV5-1
J gene: TRBJ1-1
clone size: -

CDR3 protein: CASSPRAGVPYEQYF
CDR3 DNA: TGTGCCAGCAGCCCAAGGGCGGGGGTTCCATACGAGCAGTACTTC
D gene: TRBD2
V gene: TRBV6-4
J gene: TRBJ2-7
clone size: few

CDR3 protein: CASSSGQGAGQPQHF
CDR3 DNA: TGTGCCAGCAGTTCGGGACAGGGGGCAGGTCAGCCCCAGCATTTT
D gene: TRBD1
V gene: TRBV6-1
J gene: TRBJ1-5
clone size: -

CDR3 protein: CASSFNTGAGRDEQFF
CDR3 DNA: TGCGCCAGCAGCTTCAATACCGGGGCAGGGAGGGATGAGCAGTTCTTC
D gene: TRBD2
V gene: TRBV5-1
J gene: TRBJ2-1
clone size: -

CDR3 protein: CASSLSLAGASLTDTQYF
CDR3 DNA: TGTGCCAGCAGCTTGTCTCTAGCGGGGGCCTCTCTCACAGATACGCAGTATTTT
D gene: TRBD2
V gene: TRBV5-5
J gene: TRBJ2-3
clone size: -

CDR3 protein: CASSQTGGGEQYF
CDR3 DNA: TGTGCCAGCAGCCAGACAGGGGGAGGCGAGCAGTACTTC
D gene: TRBD1
V gene: TRBV14
J gene: TRBJ2-7
clone size: -

CDR3 protein: CASSLVQPSIGYTF
CDR3 DNA: TGCGCCAGCAGCTTGGTACAGCCTAGCATAGGCTACACCTTC
D gene: -
V gene: TRBV5-1
J gene: TRBJ1-2
clone size: -

CDR3 protein: CASSQALRELSYNEQFF
CDR3 DNA: TGCGCCAGCAGCCAAGCCCTCAGGGAACTCTCCTACAATGAGCAGTTCTTC
D gene: -
V gene: TRBV4-1
J gene: TRBJ2-1
clone size: -

CDR3 protein: CASRLTDTEKLFF
CDR3 DNA: TGTGCCAGCAGACTGACAGATACCGAAAAACTGTTTTTT
D gene: -
V gene: TRBV6-5
J gene: TRBJ1-4
clone size: once

CDR3 protein: CASSRAVGQMNTEAFF
CDR3 DNA: TGTGCCAGCTCACGCGCCGTTGGACAGATGAACACTGAAGCTTTCTTT
D gene: -
V gene: TRBV18
J gene: TRBJ1-1
clone size: -

CDR3 protein: CASSEQGGYTEAFF
CDR3 DNA: TGCGCCAGCAGCGAACAGGGGGGATATACTGAAGCTTTCTTT
D gene: TRBD1
V gene: TRBV5-1
J gene: TRBJ1-1
clone size: -

CDR3 protein: CASSRHTSGGSYEQYF
CDR3 DNA: TGTGCCAGCAGCCGGCATACTAGCGGGGGCTCCTACGAGCAGTACTTC
D gene: TRBD2
V gene: TRBV16
J gene: TRBJ2-7
clone size: -

CDR3 protein: CASSPQRGYNEQFF
CDR3 DNA: TGTGCCAGCTCACCACAGCGGGGCTACAATGAGCAGTTCTTC
D gene: TRBD2
V gene: TRBV18
J gene: TRBJ2-1
clone size: -

CDR3 protein: CASSVGQGVRNYGYTF
CDR3 DNA: TGTGCCAGCAGCGTCGGACAGGGGGTCCGGAATTATGGCTACACCTTC
D gene: TRBD1
V gene: TRBV7-9
J gene: TRBJ1-2
clone size: -

CDR3 protein: CASSFLRDRGHGQYF
CDR3 DNA: TGCGCCAGCAGCTTTCTCCGGGACAGGGGACATGGGCAGTACTTC
D gene: TRBD1
V gene: TRBV5-1
J gene: TRBJ2-7
clone size: -

CDR3 protein: CASSRRERGPNTGELFF
CDR3 DNA: TGTGCCAGCAGCCGAAGGGAGCGGGGGCCGAACACCGGGGAGCTGTTTTTT
D gene: TRBD2
V gene: TRBV7-2
J gene: TRBJ2-2
clone size: -

CDR3 protein: CASSSSWRASPLHF
CDR3 DNA: TGTGCCAGCAGCTCGTCTTGGAGGGCTTCACCCCTCCACTTT
D gene: -
V gene: TRBV5-6
J gene: TRBJ1-6
clone size: -